A selection of T cell receptor beta chains follows, all from one sample in a study of cytomegalovirus exposure and HLA in healthy donors. The repertoire was sequenced with immunoSEQ multiplex PCR; TCRdb's copy has only in-frame clones and lacks some. The sample yields about 150,000 clones, 84% seen once. The material sequenced was PBMCs. Source of these receptors: a man between 18 and 29 years old in good health and CMV-seronegative. Both conserved end residues are part of each CDR3. The order of the fields is clone size, J gene, D gene, V gene, CDR3 protein, CDR3 DNA. A D gene is named only where the DNA matches it firmly. Size is omitted from some rows. Given values are once, few, many or a class for expanded clones.

abundance: -; j_gene: TRBJ2-3; d_gene: -; v_gene: TRBV7-9; CDR3aa: CASSRGQNTDTQYF; CDR3nt: TGTGCCAGCAGCCGCGGTCAGAACACAGATACGCAGTATTTT
abundance: -; j_gene: TRBJ2-5; d_gene: -; v_gene: TRBV2; CDR3aa: CASSEGQGGRETQYF; CDR3nt: TGTGCCAGCAGTGAAGGGCAGGGTGGGAGGGAGACCCAGTACTTC
abundance: once; j_gene: TRBJ1-2; d_gene: TRBD1; v_gene: TRBV18; CDR3aa: CASSPGTGRYGYTF; CDR3nt: TGTGCCAGCTCACCGGGGACAGGGAGATATGGCTACACCTTC
abundance: -; j_gene: TRBJ2-7; d_gene: -; v_gene: TRBV7-8; CDR3aa: CASTLLGGGTYEQYF; CDR3nt: TGTGCCAGCACCCTACTCGGCGGAGGTACCTACGAGCAGTACTTC
abundance: -; j_gene: TRBJ2-1; d_gene: TRBD2; v_gene: TRBV15; CDR3aa: CATSGLAGAYNEQFF; CDR3nt: TGTGCCACCAGCGGACTAGCGGGGGCCTACAATGAGCAGTTCTTC
abundance: -; j_gene: TRBJ2-3; d_gene: -; v_gene: TRBV27; CDR3aa: CASSLYRDSTDTQYF; CDR3nt: TGTGCCAGCAGTTTATACCGGGACTCCACAGATACGCAGTATTTT
abundance: -; j_gene: TRBJ2-5; d_gene: TRBD1; v_gene: TRBV7-9; CDR3aa: CASSPRDRDLATQYF; CDR3nt: TGTGCCAGCAGCCCACGGGACAGAGACCTTGCGACCCAGTACTTC
abundance: few; j_gene: TRBJ1-1; d_gene: -; v_gene: TRBV7-8; CDR3aa: CASSLGGQRNTEAFF; CDR3nt: TGTGCCAGCAGCTTAGGTGGACAGCGGAACACTGAAGCTTTCTTT
abundance: -; j_gene: TRBJ2-5; d_gene: TRBD2; v_gene: TRBV7-9; CDR3aa: CASSLTSGRSETQYF; CDR3nt: TGTGCCAGCAGCTTAACTAGCGGGAGATCGGAGACCCAGTACTTC
abundance: -; j_gene: TRBJ2-7; d_gene: TRBD1; v_gene: TRBV2; CDR3aa: CASSYGTGYEQYF; CDR3nt: TGTGCCAGCAGTTACGGGACAGGCTACGAGCAGTACTTC
abundance: -; j_gene: TRBJ2-7; d_gene: -; v_gene: TRBV10-3; CDR3aa: CAISESRGKGEQYF; CDR3nt: TGTGCCATCAGTGAGTCAAGGGGTAAAGGGGAGCAGTACTTC
abundance: -; j_gene: TRBJ2-1; d_gene: -; v_gene: TRBV19; CDR3aa: CASSLKRTQAYNEQFF; CDR3nt: TGTGCCAGTAGTCTAAAACGGACACAGGCCTACAATGAGCAGTTCTTC
abundance: -; j_gene: TRBJ2-7; d_gene: TRBD2; v_gene: TRBV27; CDR3aa: CASRALRGSYEQYF; CDR3nt: TGTGCCAGCAGGGCCCTACGCGGGAGCTACGAGCAGTACTTC
abundance: -; j_gene: TRBJ2-2; d_gene: -; v_gene: TRBV9; CDR3aa: CASSVRTGELFF; CDR3nt: TGTGCCAGCAGCGTCCGCACCGGGGAGCTGTTTTTT
abundance: -; j_gene: TRBJ1-2; d_gene: -; v_gene: TRBV18; CDR3aa: CASSPGGSSYGYTF; CDR3nt: TGTGCCAGCTCACCGGGGGGTTCCAGCTATGGCTACACCTTC
abundance: -; j_gene: TRBJ1-5; d_gene: -; v_gene: TRBV5-1; CDR3aa: CASSLELGGWPQHF; CDR3nt: TGCGCCAGCAGCTTAGAGTTGGGGGGGTGGCCCCAGCATTTT
abundance: few; j_gene: TRBJ2-7; d_gene: -; v_gene: TRBV7-8; CDR3aa: CASSSTGNYEQYF; CDR3nt: TGTGCCAGCAGCTCCACGGGGAACTACGAGCAGTACTTC
abundance: -; j_gene: TRBJ1-2; d_gene: -; v_gene: TRBV5-1; CDR3aa: CASSLDRPWNYGYTF; CDR3nt: TGCGCCAGCAGCTTGGACAGGCCATGGAACTATGGCTACACCTTC
abundance: -; j_gene: TRBJ1-1; d_gene: -; v_gene: TRBV5-5; CDR3aa: CASSLWSTGTEAFF; CDR3nt: TGTGCCAGCAGCTTGTGGTCCACAGGCACTGAAGCTTTCTTT
abundance: -; j_gene: TRBJ2-3; d_gene: TRBD2; v_gene: TRBV5-4; CDR3aa: CASSLDGGRAGTDTQYF; CDR3nt: TGTGCCAGCAGCTTGGATGGCGGGAGGGCCGGCACAGATACGCAGTATTTT
abundance: few; j_gene: TRBJ2-5; d_gene: -; v_gene: TRBV5-1; CDR3aa: CASKPGHFVETQYF; CDR3nt: TGCGCCAGCAAACCGGGACACTTCGTAGAGACCCAGTACTTC
abundance: -; j_gene: TRBJ1-1; d_gene: TRBD1; v_gene: TRBV15; CDR3aa: CATSKDRVGGTEAFF; CDR3nt: TGTGCCACCAGCAAAGACAGGGTGGGGGGCACTGAAGCTTTCTTT
abundance: -; j_gene: TRBJ2-1; d_gene: -; v_gene: TRBV11-2; CDR3aa: CASSLDGGGPPREQFF; CDR3nt: TGTGCCAGCAGCTTAGACGGCGGGGGCCCTCCAAGGGAGCAGTTCTTC
abundance: -; j_gene: TRBJ1-4; d_gene: -; v_gene: TRBV6-6; CDR3aa: CASRRGKGEKLFF; CDR3nt: TGTGCCAGCAGGAGGGGGAAGGGTGAAAAACTGTTTTTT
abundance: -; j_gene: TRBJ2-7; d_gene: TRBD1; v_gene: TRBV2; CDR3aa: CASSEAPGQGAYEQYF; CDR3nt: TGTGCCAGCAGTGAAGCCCCGGGACAGGGGGCTTACGAGCAGTACTTC
abundance: -; j_gene: TRBJ2-1; d_gene: -; v_gene: TRBV19; CDR3aa: CASSIGTEQFF; CDR3nt: TGTGCCAGTAGTATTGGTACAGAGCAGTTCTTC
abundance: -; j_gene: TRBJ1-6; d_gene: -; v_gene: TRBV2; CDR3aa: CASSVGQNNSPLHF; CDR3nt: TGTGCCAGCAGTGTTGGGCAGAATAATTCACCCCTCCACTTT
abundance: -; j_gene: TRBJ2-1; d_gene: TRBD1; v_gene: TRBV19; CDR3aa: CASSPTGVDNEQFF; CDR3nt: TGTGCCAGTAGCCCGACAGGGGTTGACAATGAGCAGTTCTTC
abundance: -; j_gene: TRBJ1-5; d_gene: -; v_gene: TRBV27; CDR3aa: CASSSINQPQHF; CDR3nt: TGTGCCAGCAGTTCTATCAATCAGCCCCAGCATTTT
abundance: few; j_gene: TRBJ2-5; d_gene: -; v_gene: TRBV9; CDR3aa: CASSVGGSGRPQETQYF; CDR3nt: TGTGCCAGCAGCGTAGGAGGGTCTGGCCGGCCCCAAGAGACCCAGTACTTC
abundance: -; j_gene: TRBJ2-7; d_gene: TRBD2; v_gene: TRBV2; CDR3aa: CASSAGLAGYEQYF; CDR3nt: TGTGCCAGCAGTGCTGGACTAGCGGGCTACGAGCAGTACTTC
abundance: -; j_gene: TRBJ2-4; d_gene: TRBD1; v_gene: TRBV6-5; CDR3aa: CASSYGGQGADIQYF; CDR3nt: TGTGCCAGCAGTTACGGCGGACAGGGGGCAGACATTCAGTACTTC
abundance: -; j_gene: TRBJ2-1; d_gene: TRBD1; v_gene: TRBV27; CDR3aa: CASSDRGRGYNEQFF; CDR3nt: TGTGCCAGCAGCGACAGGGGGCGCGGCTACAATGAGCAGTTCTTC
abundance: -; j_gene: TRBJ1-6; d_gene: -; v_gene: TRBV21-1; CDR3aa: CASSKGTMGAGGNSPLHF; CDR3nt: TGTGCCAGCAGCAAAGGAACCATGGGAGCAGGAGGAAATTCACCCCTCCACTTT
abundance: -; j_gene: TRBJ1-4; d_gene: -; v_gene: TRBV4-1; CDR3aa: CASSQGVATNEKLFF; CDR3nt: TGCGCCAGCAGCCAAGGCGTAGCAACTAATGAAAAACTGTTTTTT
abundance: -; j_gene: TRBJ1-6; d_gene: TRBD1; v_gene: TRBV5-1; CDR3aa: CASSFQGADSPLHF; CDR3nt: TGCGCCAGCAGCTTCCAGGGGGCGGATTCACCCCTCCACTTT
abundance: -; j_gene: TRBJ1-2; d_gene: -; v_gene: TRBV14; CDR3aa: CASSHEVPNYGYTF; CDR3nt: TGTGCCAGCAGCCACGAGGTACCTAACTATGGCTACACCTTC
abundance: -; j_gene: TRBJ2-5; d_gene: TRBD2; v_gene: TRBV4-1; CDR3aa: CASSLGSGSGESQYF; CDR3nt: TGCGCCAGCAGCCTGGGCAGCGGGAGTGGGGAGTCCCAGTACTTC
abundance: -; j_gene: TRBJ2-1; d_gene: TRBD1; v_gene: TRBV27; CDR3aa: CASSLGQRGNEQFF; CDR3nt: TGTGCCAGCAGTTTGGGACAGAGGGGCAATGAGCAGTTCTTC